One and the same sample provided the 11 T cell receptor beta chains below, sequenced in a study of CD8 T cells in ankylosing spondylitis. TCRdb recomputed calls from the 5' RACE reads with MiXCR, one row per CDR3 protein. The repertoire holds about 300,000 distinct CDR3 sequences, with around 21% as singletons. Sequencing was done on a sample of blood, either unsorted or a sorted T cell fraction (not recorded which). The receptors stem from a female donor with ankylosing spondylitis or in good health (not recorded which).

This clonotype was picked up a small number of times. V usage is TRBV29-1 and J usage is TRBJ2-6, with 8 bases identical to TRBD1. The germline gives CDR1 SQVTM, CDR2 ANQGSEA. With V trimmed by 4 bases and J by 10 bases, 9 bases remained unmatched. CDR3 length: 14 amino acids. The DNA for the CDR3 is TGCAGCGTTGCGTCACAGGGGGTGTTGAACGTCCTGACTTTC. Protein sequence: CSVASQGVLNVLTF.

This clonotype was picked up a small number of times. The CDR3: CSVRKPGGGPYEQYF. The DNA for the CDR3 is TGCAGTGTCAGGAAGCCTGGCGGAGGCCCCTACGAGCAGTACTTC. The chain couples TRBV20-1 to TRBJ2-7; perhaps TRBD2 as D (5 bases). The ends were cut back, 7 bases at V and 2 bases at J, with 21 bases in the middle. The CDR3 runs 15 residues. The germline V gene has CDR1 DFQATT and CDR2 SNEGSKA (reference sequence).

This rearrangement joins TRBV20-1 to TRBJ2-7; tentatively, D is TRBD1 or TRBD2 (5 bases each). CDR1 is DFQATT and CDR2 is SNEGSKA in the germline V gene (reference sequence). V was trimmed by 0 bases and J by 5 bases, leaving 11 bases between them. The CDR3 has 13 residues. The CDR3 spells CSARDLPGHEQYF. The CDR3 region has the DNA TGCAGTGCTAGAGATCTCCCGGGGCACGAGCAGTACTTC.

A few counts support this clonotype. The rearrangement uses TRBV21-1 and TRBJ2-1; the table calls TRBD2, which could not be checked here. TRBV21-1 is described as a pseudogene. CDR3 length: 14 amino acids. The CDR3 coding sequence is TGTGCCAGCGCCGGGACTTTCTCCTACAATGAGCAGTTCTTC. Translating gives CASAGTFSYNEQFF.

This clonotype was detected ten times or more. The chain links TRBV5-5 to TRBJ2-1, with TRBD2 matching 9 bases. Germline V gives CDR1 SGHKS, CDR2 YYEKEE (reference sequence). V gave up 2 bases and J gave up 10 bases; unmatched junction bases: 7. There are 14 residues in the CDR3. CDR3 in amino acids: CASSLAGGFNEQFF. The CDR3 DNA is TGTGCCAGCAGCTTAGCGGGAGGTTTCAACGAGCAGTTCTTC.

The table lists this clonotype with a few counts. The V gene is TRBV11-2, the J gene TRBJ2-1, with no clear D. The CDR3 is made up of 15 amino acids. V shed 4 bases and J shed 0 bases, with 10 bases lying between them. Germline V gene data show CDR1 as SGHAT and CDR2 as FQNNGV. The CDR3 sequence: CASSSSRASYNEQFF. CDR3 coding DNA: TGTGCCAGCAGCTCCTCTAGAGCCTCCTACAATGAGCAGTTCTTC.

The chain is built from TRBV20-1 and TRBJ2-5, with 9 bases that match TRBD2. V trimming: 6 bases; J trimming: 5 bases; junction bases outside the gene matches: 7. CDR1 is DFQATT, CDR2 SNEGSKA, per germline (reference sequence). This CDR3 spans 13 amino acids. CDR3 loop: CSAGSGSVETQYF. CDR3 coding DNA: TGCAGTGCGGGTAGCGGGAGTGTGGAGACCCAGTACTTC.

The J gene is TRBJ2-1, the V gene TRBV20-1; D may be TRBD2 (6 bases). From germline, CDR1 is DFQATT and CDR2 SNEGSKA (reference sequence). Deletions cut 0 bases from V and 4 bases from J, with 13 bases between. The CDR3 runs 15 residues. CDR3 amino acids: CSARDFTGVYNEQFF. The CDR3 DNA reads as TGCAGTGCTAGAGATTTCACGGGGGTTTACAATGAGCAGTTCTTC.

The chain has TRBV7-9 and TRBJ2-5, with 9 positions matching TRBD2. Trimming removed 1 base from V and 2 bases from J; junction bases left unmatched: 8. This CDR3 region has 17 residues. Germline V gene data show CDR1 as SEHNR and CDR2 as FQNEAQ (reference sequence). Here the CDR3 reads CASSLGRLAVSQETQYF. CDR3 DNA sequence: TGTGCCAGCAGCTTAGGTAGACTAGCGGTTTCTCAAGAGACCCAGTACTTC.

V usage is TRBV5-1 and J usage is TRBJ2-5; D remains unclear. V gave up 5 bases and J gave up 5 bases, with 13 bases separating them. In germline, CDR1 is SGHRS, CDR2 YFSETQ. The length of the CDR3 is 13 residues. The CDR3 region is CASSPHPSETQYF. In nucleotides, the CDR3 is TGCGCCAGCAGTCCTCATCCCTCCGAGACCCAGTACTTC.

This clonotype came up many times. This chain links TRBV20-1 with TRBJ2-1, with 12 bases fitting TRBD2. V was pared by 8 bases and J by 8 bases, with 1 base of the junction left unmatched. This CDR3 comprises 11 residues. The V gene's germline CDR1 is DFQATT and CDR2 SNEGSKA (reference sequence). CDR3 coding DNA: TGCAGTCTAGCGGGAGGGGATGAGCAGTTCTTC. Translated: CSLAGGDEQFF.